This passage covers 5 T cell receptor beta chains from one sample sequenced in a study of blood T cell repertoires in COVID-19. Clones were sequenced by immunoSEQ multiplex PCR, and TCRdb holds only the in-frame ones, with some missing. The top ten hold over 4% of the sample, which has roughly 330,000 clones, about 87% seen once. Sequenced: PBMCs or T cells enriched from blood (not recorded which). These receptors were collected from a woman in her twenties or thirties who had recovered from COVID-19.

This CDR3 reads CASSQVEGQPQHF. CDR3 nucleotide sequence: TGTGCCAGCAGCCAAGTGGAGGGTCAGCCCCAGCATTTT. This sequence joins TRBV3-1 (or the pseudogene TRBV3-2) and TRBJ1-5; D gene uncertain. Germline-derived CDR1 and CDR2 are LGHDT and YNNKEL (reference sequence). The CDR3 has 13 residues. V was shortened by 1 base and J by 6 bases, with 7 bases between the two germline ends.

J is TRBJ1-4 and V is TRBV4-1; 7 bases fit TRBD1. This CDR3 contains 16 residues. V lost 3 bases and J lost 8; bases outside the gene matches: 12. Germline CDR1 reads MGHRA; CDR2 reads YSYEKL. Here the CDR3 reads CASSQNLGQLGEKLFF. Written as DNA, the CDR3 is TGCGCCAGCAGCCAGAACCTGGGACAGCTCGGGGAAAAACTGTTTTTT.

The chain combines TRBV7-8 with TRBJ1-5; 9 nucleotides match TRBD1. This CDR3 has 13 residues. V lost 4 bases, J lost 7 bases, and 2 bases stayed unmatched. Germline values: CDR1 SGHVS, CDR2 FQNEAQ. This chain's CDR3 is CASSSDRGQPQHF. The CDR3 bases are TGTGCCAGCAGCTCGGACAGGGGCCAGCCCCAGCATTTT.

The V call is TRBV30, the J call TRBJ1-5; D gene ambiguous. The CDR3 runs 13 residues. V lost 0 bases and J 3 bases, leaving 6 bases between the germline ends. Germline CDR1 is GTSNPN and CDR2 is SVGIG (reference sequence). DNA of the CDR3: TGTGCCTGGAGTGTTAACACCAATCAGCCCCAGCATTTT. It yields the protein CAWSVNTNQPQHF.

The chain is built from TRBV5-1 and TRBJ1-1; possible D gene TRBD1, 6 bases. Trimming pared 0 bases from V and 4 bases from J, leaving 10 bases between. This CDR3 comprises 14 residues. The germline V gene has CDR1 SGHRS and CDR2 YFSETQ. In DNA form, the CDR3 reads TGCGCCAGCAGCTTGGACAGGGCGACCACTGAAGCTTTCTTT. Translated: CASSLDRATTEAFF.